This T cell receptor (beta chain) is from a study of blood T cell repertoires in COVID-19 (dated by TCRdb to 2018 to 2021). Looking at the study overall: Samples covering the acute and convalescent phases of COVID-19 were provided by collaborators in the United States, Italy and Spain. Where HLA class I and class II types were available, the types were taken from metadata supplied by the sample provider, not from assay-based typing. Samples came from the ongoing ImmuneRACE study (first 160 participants) plus 1,254 subjects from 6 global collaborators. Nearly every sample came with metadata listing a de-identified subject ID, COVID-19 status, age in years and sex. Subjects who had been exposed to COVID-19, were actively infected with it, or had recovered from it provided the deeply sampled blood TCRbeta repertoires that made up the dataset. The material from the prospective study consisted of cDNA or gDNA derived from T cells, B-cell-depleted T cells, or PBMCs. A freely available public database, intended as a resource for researchers studying the immune response to SARS-CoV-2, is where the repertoires were released.

Another Seattle source contributed samples from volunteer blood donors who had recovered from COVID-19. Each collaborating institution followed its own protocols to collect whole blood in K2EDTA tubes. For TCRbeta analysis, collaborators shipped samples as frozen whole blood, isolated PBMCs, or DNA extracted from either of those sample types. This clone was recorded a few times. No antigen is known for it. Base qualities are not at hand, and no much larger clone is one base apart. Sequences MNHEY (CDR1) and SMNVEV (CDR2) are obtained from the germline V gene (reference sequence). The CDR3 covers 13 residues, taking in both the cysteine and the phenylalanine. The DNA shown is the 39-base CDR3, in frame from base 1. Trimming costs V 5 bases and J 8 bases, and their ends lie 10 bases apart. What the research found in general, with its limitations: How much clinical and demographic metadata was included differed by source and by participant, and the metadata was provided uncurated.

TCRbeta CDR3 regions were amplified from genomic DNA using the immunoSEQ Assay, a bias-controlled multiplex PCR. Processing in the source paper ran as follows. Within the assay, amplification of reference gene primers was used to estimate how many nucleated cells each sample contained. To quantify the absolute abundance of each unique TCRbeta CDR3 rearrangement, sequence reads were collapsed and filtered. For each sample, productive Simpson clonality was calculated by taking the square root of Simpson's diversity index across productive rearrangements. TCRdb carries this immuneACCESS record with in-frame sequences only. Its versions omit some clonotypes, under half of them owing to an unresolved V gene in the studies checked, with the rest unexplained. Clone size and V and J calls were adopted from that table, with D and trimming inferred from the DNA. In all, the sample holds approximately 250,000 clones, and approximately 86% of those were seen once. 1.5% to 2% of the sample is taken by the ten largest.

Input material: peripheral blood. This TCR derives from a woman aged 60 to 75 who had recovered from COVID-19. The chain couples TRBV27 to TRBJ1-6; the D gene cannot be named for sure. The CDR3 protein sequence reads: CASSPPGDSPLHF. The DNA reads TGTGCCAGCAGTCCCCCCGGGGATTCACCCCTCCACTTT.